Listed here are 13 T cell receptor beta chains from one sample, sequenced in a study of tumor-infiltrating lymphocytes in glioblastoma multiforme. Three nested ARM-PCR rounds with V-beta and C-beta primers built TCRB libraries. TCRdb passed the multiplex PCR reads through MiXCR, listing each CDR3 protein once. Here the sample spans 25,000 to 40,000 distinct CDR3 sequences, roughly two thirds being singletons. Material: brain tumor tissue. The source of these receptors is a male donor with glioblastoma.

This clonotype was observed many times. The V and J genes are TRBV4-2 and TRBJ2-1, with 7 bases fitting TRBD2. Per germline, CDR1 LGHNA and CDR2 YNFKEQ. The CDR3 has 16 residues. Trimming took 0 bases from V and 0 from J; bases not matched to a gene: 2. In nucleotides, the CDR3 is TGTGCCAGCAGCCAAGATCGCGGGGGCTCCTACAATGAGCAGTTCTTC. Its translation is CASSQDRGGSYNEQFF.

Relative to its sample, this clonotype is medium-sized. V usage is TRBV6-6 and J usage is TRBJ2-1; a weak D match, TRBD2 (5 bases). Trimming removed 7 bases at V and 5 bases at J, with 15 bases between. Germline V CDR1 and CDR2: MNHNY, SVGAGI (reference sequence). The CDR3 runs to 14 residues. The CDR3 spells CASISHMRDNEQFF. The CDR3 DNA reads TGTGCCAGCATATCTCATATGCGGGACAATGAGCAGTTCTTC.

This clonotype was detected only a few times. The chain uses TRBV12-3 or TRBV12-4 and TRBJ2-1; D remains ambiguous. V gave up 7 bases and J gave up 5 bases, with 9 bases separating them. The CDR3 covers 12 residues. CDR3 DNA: TGTGCCAGCACCCTCGGGCACAATGAGCAGTTCTTC. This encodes CASTLGHNEQFF.

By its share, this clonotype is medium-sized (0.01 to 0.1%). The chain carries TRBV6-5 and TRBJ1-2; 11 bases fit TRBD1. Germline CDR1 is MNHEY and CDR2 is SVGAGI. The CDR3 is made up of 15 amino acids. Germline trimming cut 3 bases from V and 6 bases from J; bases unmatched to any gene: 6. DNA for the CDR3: TGTGCCAGCAGTTATTCCGGGACAGGGGGAAATGGCTACACCTTC. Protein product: CASSYSGTGGNGYTF.

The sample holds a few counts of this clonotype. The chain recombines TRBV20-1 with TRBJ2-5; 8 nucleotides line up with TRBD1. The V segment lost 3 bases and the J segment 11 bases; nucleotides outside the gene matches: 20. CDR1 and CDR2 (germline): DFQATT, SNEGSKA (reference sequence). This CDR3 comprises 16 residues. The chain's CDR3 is CSARDEQGAFKGTQYF. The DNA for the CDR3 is TGCAGTGCTAGGGATGAGCAGGGGGCGTTTAAAGGGACACAGTACTTC.

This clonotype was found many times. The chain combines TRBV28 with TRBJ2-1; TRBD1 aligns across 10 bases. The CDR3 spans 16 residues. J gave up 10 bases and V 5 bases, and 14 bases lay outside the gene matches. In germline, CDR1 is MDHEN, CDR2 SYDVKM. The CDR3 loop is CASSQSDRGLTREQFF. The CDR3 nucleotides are TGTGCCAGCAGTCAATCCGACAGGGGGCTTACACGCGAGCAGTTCTTC.

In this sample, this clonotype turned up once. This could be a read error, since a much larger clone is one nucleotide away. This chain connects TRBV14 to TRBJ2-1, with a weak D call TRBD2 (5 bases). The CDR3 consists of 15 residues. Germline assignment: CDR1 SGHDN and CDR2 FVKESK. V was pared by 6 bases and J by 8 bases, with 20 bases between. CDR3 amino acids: CASRLSSSPYYEQFF. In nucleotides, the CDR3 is TGTGCCAGCAGACTCTCTAGCTCCCCTTACTATGAGCAGTTCTTC.

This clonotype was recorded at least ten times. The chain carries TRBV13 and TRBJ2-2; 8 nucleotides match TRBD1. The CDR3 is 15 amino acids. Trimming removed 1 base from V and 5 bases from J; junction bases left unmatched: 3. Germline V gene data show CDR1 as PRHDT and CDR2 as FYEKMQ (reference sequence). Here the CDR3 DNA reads TGTGCCAGCAGCTTAGCCCAGGGGGCTACCGGGGAGCTGTTTTTT. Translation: CASSLAQGATGELFF. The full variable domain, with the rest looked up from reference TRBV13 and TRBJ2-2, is AAGVIQSPRHLIKEKRETATLKCYPIPRHDTVYWYQQGPGQDPQFLISFYEKMQSDKGSIPDRFSAQQFSDYHSELNMSSLELGDSALYFCASSLAQGATGELFFGEGSRLTVL.

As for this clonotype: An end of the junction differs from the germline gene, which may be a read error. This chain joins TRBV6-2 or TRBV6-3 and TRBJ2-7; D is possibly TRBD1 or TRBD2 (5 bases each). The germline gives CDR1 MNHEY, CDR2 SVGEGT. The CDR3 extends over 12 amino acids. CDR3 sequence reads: CATGTVSYGQCF. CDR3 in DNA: TGTGCCACCGGGACCGTTTCCTACGGGCAGTGCTTC.

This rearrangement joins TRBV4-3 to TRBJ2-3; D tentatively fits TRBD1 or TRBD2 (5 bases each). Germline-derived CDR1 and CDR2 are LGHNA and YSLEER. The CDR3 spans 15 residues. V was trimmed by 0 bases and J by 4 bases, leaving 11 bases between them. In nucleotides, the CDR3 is TGCGCCAGCAGCCAAGATCGGACGGGACCAGATACGCAGTATTTT. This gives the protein CASSQDRTGPDTQYF.

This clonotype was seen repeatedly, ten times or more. The CDR3 region has the DNA TGCAGCGTCGTCAGGGACTCAGGACGATCTGCGCAGTATTTT. Residues: CSVVRDSGRSAQYF. V and J are TRBV29-1 and TRBJ2-3; tentatively, D is TRBD2 (6 bases). CDR3 length: 14 residues. Germline CDR1 and CDR2: SQVTM and ANQGSEA. With 6 bases removed from V and 10 bases from J, the gap between germline ends came to 23 bases.

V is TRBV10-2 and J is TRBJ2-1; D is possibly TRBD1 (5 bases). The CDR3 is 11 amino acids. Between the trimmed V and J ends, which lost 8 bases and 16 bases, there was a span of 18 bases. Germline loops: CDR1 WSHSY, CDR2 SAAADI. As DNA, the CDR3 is TGCGCCAGCCAGCAGGGTGCGGTTCGATTCTTC. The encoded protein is CASQQGAVRFF.

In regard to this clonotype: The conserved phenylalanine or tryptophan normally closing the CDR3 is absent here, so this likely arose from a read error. The CDR3 region has the DNA TGCAGCATTGCCAGGGTCAGAGAATCACCCCTCCACCTT. It encodes CSIARVRESPLHL. This rearrangement joins TRBV29-1 to TRBJ1-6; a weak D match, TRBD1 (5 bases). The CDR3 contains 13 residues. Trimming removed 8 bases from V and 10 bases from J, with 18 bases in between. CDR1 and CDR2 from the germline V gene are SQVTM and ANQGSEA.